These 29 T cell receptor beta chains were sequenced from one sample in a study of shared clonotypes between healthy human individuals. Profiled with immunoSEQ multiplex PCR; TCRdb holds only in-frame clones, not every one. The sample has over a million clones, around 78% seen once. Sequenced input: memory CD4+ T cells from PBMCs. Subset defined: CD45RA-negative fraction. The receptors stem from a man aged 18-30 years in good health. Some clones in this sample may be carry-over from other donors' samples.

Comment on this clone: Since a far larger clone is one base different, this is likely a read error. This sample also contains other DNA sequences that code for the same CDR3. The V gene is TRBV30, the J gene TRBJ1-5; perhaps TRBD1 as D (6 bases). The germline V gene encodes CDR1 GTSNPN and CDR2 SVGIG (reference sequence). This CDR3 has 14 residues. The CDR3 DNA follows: TGTGCCTGGAGTACCGGGACACTAAATCAGCCCCAGCATTTC. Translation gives CAWSTGTLNQPQHF.

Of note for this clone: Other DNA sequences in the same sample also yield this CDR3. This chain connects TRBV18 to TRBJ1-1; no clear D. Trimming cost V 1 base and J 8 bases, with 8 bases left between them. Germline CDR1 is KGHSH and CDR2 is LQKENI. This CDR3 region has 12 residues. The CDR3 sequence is CASSPRFSEAFF. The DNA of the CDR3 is TGTGCCAGCTCACCACGGTTCTCCGAAGCTTTCTTT.

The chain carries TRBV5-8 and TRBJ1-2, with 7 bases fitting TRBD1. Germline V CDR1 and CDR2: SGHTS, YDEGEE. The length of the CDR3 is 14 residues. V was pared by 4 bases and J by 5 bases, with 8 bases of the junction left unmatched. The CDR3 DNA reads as TGTGCCAGCAGCCGAGACAGGGTCTTATATGGCTACACCTTC. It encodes CASSRDRVLYGYTF.

CDR3 sequence (DNA): TGTGCCTGGAGTGCGGCGGACCAAGAGACCCAGTACTTC. This sequence encodes CAWSAADQETQYF. The chain recombines TRBV30 with TRBJ2-5; D remains unclear. CDR3 length: 13 residues. With 1 base removed from V and 0 bases from J, the gap between germline ends came to 6 bases. CDR1 and CDR2 from the germline V gene are GTSNPN and SVGIG (reference sequence).

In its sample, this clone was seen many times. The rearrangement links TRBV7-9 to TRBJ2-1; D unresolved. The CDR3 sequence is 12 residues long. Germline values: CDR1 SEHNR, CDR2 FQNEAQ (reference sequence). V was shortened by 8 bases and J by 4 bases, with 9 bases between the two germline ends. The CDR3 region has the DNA TGTGCCAGCCGTGGAGTGTACAATGAGCAGTTCTTC. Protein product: CASRGVYNEQFF.

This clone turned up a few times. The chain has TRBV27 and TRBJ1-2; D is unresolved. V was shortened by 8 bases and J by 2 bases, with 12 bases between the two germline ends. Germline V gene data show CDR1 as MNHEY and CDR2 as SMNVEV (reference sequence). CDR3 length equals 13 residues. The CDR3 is CASGPRRNYGYTF. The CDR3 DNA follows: TGTGCCAGCGGCCCAAGGCGCAACTATGGCTACACCTTC.

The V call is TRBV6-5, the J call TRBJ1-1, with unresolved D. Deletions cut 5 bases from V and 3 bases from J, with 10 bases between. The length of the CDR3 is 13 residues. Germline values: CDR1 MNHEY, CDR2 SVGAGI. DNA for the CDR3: TGTGCCAGCAGTCCCTTAGCGGACACTGAAGCTTTCTTT. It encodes CASSPLADTEAFF.

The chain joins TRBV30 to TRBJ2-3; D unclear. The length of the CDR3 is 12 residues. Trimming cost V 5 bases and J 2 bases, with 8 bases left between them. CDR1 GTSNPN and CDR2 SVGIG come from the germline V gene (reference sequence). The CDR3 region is CAWGPNTDTQYF. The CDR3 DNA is TGTGCCTGGGGACCCAACACAGATACGCAGTATTTT. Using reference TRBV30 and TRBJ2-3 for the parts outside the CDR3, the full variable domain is SQTIHQWPATLVQPVGSPLSLECTVEGTSNPNLYWYRQAAGRGLQLLFYSVGIGQISSEVPQNLSASRPQDRQFILSSKKLLLSDSGFYLCAWGPNTDTQYFGPGTRLTVL.

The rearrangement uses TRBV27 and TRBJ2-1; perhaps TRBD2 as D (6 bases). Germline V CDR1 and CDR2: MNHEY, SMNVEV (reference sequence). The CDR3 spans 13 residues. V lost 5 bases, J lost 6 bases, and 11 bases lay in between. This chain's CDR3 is CASSRLGPNEQFF. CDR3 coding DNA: TGTGCCAGCAGTAGACTAGGCCCCAATGAGCAGTTCTTC.

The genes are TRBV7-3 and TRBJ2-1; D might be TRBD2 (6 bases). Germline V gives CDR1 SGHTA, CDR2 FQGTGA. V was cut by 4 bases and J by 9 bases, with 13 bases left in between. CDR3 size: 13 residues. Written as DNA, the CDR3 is TGTGCCAGCAGCTCCTGGGGTAGCGGTGAGCAGTTCTTC. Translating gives CASSSWGSGEQFF.

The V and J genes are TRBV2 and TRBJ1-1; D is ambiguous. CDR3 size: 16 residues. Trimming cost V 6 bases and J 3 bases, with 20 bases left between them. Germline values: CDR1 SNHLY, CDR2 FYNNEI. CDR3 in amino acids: CASRTDLSDGYTEAFF. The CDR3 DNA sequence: TGTGCCAGCAGGACCGACCTGTCCGATGGGTACACTGAAGCTTTCTTT.

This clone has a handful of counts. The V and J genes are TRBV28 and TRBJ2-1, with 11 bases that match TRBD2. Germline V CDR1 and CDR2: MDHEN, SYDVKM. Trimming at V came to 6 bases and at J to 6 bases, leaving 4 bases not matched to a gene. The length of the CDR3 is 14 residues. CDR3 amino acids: CASRIAGGFNEQFF. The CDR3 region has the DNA TGTGCCAGCAGGATAGCGGGAGGGTTCAATGAGCAGTTCTTC.

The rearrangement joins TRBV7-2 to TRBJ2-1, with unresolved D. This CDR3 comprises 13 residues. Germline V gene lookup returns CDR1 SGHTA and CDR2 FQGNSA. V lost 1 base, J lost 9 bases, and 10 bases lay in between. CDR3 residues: CASSLDLLSEQFF. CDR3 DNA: TGTGCCAGCAGCTTAGACTTACTCAGTGAGCAGTTCTTC.

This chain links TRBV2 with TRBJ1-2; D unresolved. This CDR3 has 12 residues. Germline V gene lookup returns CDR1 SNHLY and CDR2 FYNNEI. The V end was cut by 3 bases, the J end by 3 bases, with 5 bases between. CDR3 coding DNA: TGTGCCAGCAGTGACATAGACTATGGCTACACCTTC. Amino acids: CASSDIDYGYTF.

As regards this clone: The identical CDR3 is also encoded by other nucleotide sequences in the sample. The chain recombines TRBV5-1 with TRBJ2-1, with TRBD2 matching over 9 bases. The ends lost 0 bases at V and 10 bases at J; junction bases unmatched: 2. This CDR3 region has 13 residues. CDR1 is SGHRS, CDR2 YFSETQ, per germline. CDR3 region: CASSLGLAGEQFF. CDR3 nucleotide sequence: TGCGCCAGCAGCTTGGGCCTAGCGGGAGAGCAGTTCTTC. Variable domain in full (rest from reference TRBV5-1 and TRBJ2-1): KAGVTQTPRYLIKTRGQQVTLSCSPISGHRSVSWYQQTPGQGLQFLFEYFSETQRNKGNFPGRFSGRQFSNSRSEMNVSTLELGDSALYLCASSLGLAGEQFFGPGTRLTVL.

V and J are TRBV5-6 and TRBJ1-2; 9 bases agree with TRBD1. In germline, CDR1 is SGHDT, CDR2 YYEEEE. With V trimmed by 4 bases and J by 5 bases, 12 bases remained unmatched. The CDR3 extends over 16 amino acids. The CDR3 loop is CASSPGTGHSYYGYTF. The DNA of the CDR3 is TGTGCCAGCAGCCCCGGGACAGGGCATTCCTATTATGGCTACACCTTC.

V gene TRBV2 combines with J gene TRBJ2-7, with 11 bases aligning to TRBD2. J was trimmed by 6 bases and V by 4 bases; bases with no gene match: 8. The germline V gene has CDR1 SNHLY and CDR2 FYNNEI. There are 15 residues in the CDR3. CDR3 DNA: TGTGCCAGCAGTGTTGAACTAGCGGGAGCGCGCGAGCAGTACTTC. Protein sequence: CASSVELAGAREQYF.

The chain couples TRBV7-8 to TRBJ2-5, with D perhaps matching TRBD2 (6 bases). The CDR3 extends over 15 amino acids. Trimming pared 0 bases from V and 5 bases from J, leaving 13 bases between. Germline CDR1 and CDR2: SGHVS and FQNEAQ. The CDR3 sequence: CASSLAWPAGETQYF. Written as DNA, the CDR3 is TGTGCCAGCAGCTTAGCTTGGCCCGCGGGGGAGACCCAGTACTTC.

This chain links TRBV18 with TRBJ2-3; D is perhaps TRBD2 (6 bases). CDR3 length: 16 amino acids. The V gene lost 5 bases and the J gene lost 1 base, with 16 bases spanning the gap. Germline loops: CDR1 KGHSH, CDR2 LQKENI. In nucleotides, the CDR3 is TGTGCCAGCTCAAGTCGGGACTCCCTACGCACAGATACGCAGTATTTT. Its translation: CASSSRDSLRTDTQYF.

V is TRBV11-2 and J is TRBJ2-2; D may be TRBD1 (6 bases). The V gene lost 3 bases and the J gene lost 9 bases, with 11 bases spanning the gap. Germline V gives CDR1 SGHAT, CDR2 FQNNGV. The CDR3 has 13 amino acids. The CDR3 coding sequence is TGTGCCAGCAGCTTTATACAGGGCAGGGAGCTGTTTTTT. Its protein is CASSFIQGRELFF. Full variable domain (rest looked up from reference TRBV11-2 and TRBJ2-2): EAGVAQSPRYKIIEKRQSVAFWCNPISGHATLYWYQQILGQGPKLLIQFQNNGVVDDSQLPKDRFSAERLKGVDSTLKIQPAKLEDSAVYLCASSFIQGRELFFGEGSRLTVL.

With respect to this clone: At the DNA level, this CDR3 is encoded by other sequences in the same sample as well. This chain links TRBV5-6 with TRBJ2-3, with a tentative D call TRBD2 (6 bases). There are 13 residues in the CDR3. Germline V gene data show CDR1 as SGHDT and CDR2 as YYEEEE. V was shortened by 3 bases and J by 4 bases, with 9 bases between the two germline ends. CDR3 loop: CASSWRGADTQYF. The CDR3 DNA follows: TGTGCCAGCAGCTGGAGGGGAGCAGATACGCAGTATTTT. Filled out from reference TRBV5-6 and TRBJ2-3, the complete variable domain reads DAGVTQSPTHLIKTRGQQVTLRCSPKSGHDTVSWYQQALGQGPQFIFQYYEEEERQRGNFPDRFSGHQFPNYSSELNVNALLLGDSALYLCASSWRGADTQYFGPGTRLTVL.

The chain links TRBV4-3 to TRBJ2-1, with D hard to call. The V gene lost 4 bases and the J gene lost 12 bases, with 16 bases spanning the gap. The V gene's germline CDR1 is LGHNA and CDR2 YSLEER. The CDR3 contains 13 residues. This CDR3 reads CASSPLGRSGQFF. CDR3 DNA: TGCGCCAGCAGCCCCCTGGGTAGGTCGGGGCAGTTCTTC.

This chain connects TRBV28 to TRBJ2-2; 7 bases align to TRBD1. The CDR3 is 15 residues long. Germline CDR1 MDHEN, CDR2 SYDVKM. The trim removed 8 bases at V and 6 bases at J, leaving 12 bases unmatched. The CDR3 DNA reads TGTGCCAGCCGGAGGTATCCAGGGGGATCCGGGGAGCTGTTTTTT. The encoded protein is CASRRYPGGSGELFF.

CDR3 loop: CASSPAGGDTGELFF. CDR3 DNA sequence: TGTGCCAGCAGCCCTGCAGGGGGCGACACCGGGGAGCTGTTTTTT. J is TRBJ2-2 and V is TRBV7-3; 8 bases agree with TRBD1. Germline values: CDR1 SGHTA, CDR2 FQGTGA. The CDR3 is made up of 15 amino acids. J gave up 3 bases and V 5 bases, and 5 bases lay outside the gene matches.

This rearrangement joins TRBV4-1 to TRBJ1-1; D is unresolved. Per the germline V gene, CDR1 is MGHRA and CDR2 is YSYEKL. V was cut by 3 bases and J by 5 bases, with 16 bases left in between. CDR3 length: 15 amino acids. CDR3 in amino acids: CASSQQEWSWTEAFF. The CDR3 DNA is TGCGCCAGCAGCCAGCAGGAGTGGTCTTGGACTGAAGCTTTCTTT.

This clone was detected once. The CDR3 bases are TGTGCCAGCAGCTTAGCTGCAGGGACCGATCAGACGTATTTT. Translation gives CASSLAAGTDQTYF. The chain carries TRBV7-2 and TRBJ2-3; D could derive from TRBD1 or TRBD2 (5 bases each). Trimming shortened V by 0 bases and J by 14 bases, and 18 bases separated the two germline ends. The CDR3 spans 14 residues. Germline CDR1 SGHTA, CDR2 FQGNSA.

CDR3 region: CASSLASGGFEKLFF. In DNA, the CDR3 is TGCGCCAGCAGCTTGGCTTCAGGGGGATTCGAAAAACTGTTTTTT. This sequence joins TRBV5-1 and TRBJ1-4, with TRBD1 matching over 7 bases. Unmatched junction bases numbered 7, after V lost 0 bases and J lost 8 bases. There are 15 residues in the CDR3. The germline V gene has CDR1 SGHRS and CDR2 YFSETQ.

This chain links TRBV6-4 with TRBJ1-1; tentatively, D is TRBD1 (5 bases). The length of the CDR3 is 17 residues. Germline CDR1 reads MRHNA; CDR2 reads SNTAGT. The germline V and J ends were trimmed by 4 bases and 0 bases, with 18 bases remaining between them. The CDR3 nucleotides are TGTGCCAGCAGTGCAGGGTACACACAAGACATGAACACTGAAGCTTTCTTT. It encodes CASSAGYTQDMNTEAFF.

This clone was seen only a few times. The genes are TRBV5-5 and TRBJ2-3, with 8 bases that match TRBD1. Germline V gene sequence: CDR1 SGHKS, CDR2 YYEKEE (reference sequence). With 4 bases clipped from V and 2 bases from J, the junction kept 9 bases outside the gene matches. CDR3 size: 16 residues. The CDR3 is CASSPQYRGSTDTQYF. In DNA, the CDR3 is TGTGCCAGCAGCCCACAATACAGGGGGTCCACAGATACGCAGTATTTT.